This is a list of T cell receptor beta chains from one sample in a study of T cell responses to AZD1222 COVID-19 vaccine. Sequenced by immunoSEQ multiplex PCR; TCRdb stores in-frame clones only, minus some. This repertoire shows approximately 94,000 clones, nearly 95% found once; its top ten account for 1.5% to 2%. The sample in question was peripheral blood, obtained on day 0 of AZD1222 vaccination. The receptors shown here come from an adult in good health. Each CDR3 is given with its conserved first and last residue. Each record gives: clone size, D gene, J gene, V gene, CDR3 DNA, CDR3 protein. D genes are given only for firm matches. Size values are once, few and many counts, or a class for expanded clones, and some rows have none.

size: .; D: .; J: TRBJ1-4; V: TRBV2; DNA: TGTGCCAGCAGTGAGGAGACAGCGAATAATGAAAAACTGTTTTTT; CDR3: CASSEETANNEKLFF
size: once; D: .; J: TRBJ2-1; V: TRBV4-2; DNA: TGTGCCAGCAGCCGGGATAGGCTGGGTACATATTATGAGCAGTTCTTC; CDR3: CASSRDRLGTYYEQFF
size: .; D: TRBD2; J: TRBJ2-1; V: TRBV5-5; DNA: TGTGCCAGCAGCTTCATCGGGGGGTCCTACAATGAGCAGTTCTTC; CDR3: CASSFIGGSYNEQFF
size: .; D: .; J: TRBJ1-5; V: TRBV27; DNA: TGTGCCAGCAGTTTATTGGGTGAGAATCAGCCCCAGCATTTT; CDR3: CASSLLGENQPQHF
size: .; D: TRBD1; J: TRBJ1-5; V: TRBV19; DNA: TGTGCCAGTATTAGCGGACAGGGGGATCAGCCCCAGCATTTT; CDR3: CASISGQGDQPQHF
size: .; D: .; J: TRBJ2-1; V: TRBV7-9; DNA: TGTGCCAGCAGCCCCGCCCGAGGGCCTTACAATGAGCAGTTCTTC; CDR3: CASSPARGPYNEQFF
size: .; D: TRBD1; J: TRBJ2-2; V: TRBV6-1; DNA: TGTGCCAGCAGTGAAGCTGTAGGGGGACAGGGTACCGGGGAGCTGTTTTTT; CDR3: CASSEAVGGQGTGELFF
size: .; D: TRBD2; J: TRBJ2-7; V: TRBV6-5; DNA: TGTGCCAGCAGGTTAGCGGGAAACAACGAGCAGTACTTC; CDR3: CASRLAGNNEQYF
size: .; D: TRBD1; J: TRBJ2-7; V: TRBV27; DNA: TGTGCCAGCAGTTTATATACGGGACAGGGGGGATACGAGCAGTACTTC; CDR3: CASSLYTGQGGYEQYF
size: .; D: .; J: TRBJ1-6; V: TRBV11-2; DNA: TGTGCCAGCAGAAAAGGCTTTTCAGGGGTAAATTCACCCCTCCACTTT; CDR3: CASRKGFSGVNSPLHF
size: .; D: TRBD2; J: TRBJ2-7; V: TRBV2; DNA: TGTGCCAGCAGCCCCGGGGGAGGCGGGAGTTACGAGCAGTACTTC; CDR3: CASSPGGGGSYEQYF
size: .; D: TRBD1; J: TRBJ1-1; V: TRBV7-8; DNA: TGTGCCAGCCATAAACAGGGGATGAACACTGAAGCTTTCTTT; CDR3: CASHKQGMNTEAFF
size: .; D: TRBD2; J: TRBJ2-1; V: TRBV14; DNA: TGTGCCACTAGCCGACTAGCGGTTAATGAGCAGTTCTTC; CDR3: CATSRLAVNEQFF
size: .; D: .; J: TRBJ2-1; V: TRBV7-6; DNA: TGTGCCAGCAGCTTAGATGTATCGGACCCCAATGAGCAGTTCTTC; CDR3: CASSLDVSDPNEQFF
size: .; D: TRBD2; J: TRBJ2-3; V: TRBV7-9; DNA: TGTGCCAGCAGCTTATACGCTAGCGGATCCACAGATACGCAGTATTTT; CDR3: CASSLYASGSTDTQYF
size: .; D: TRBD1; J: TRBJ1-2; V: TRBV18; DNA: TGTGCCAGCTCACCACAAGTACAGGGGCTCCACTATGGCTACACCTTC; CDR3: CASSPQVQGLHYGYTF
size: .; D: .; J: TRBJ2-1; V: TRBV2; DNA: TGTGCCAGCAAGACTCCAGCGCCCAACCTAGGCAATGAGCAGTTCTTC; CDR3: CASKTPAPNLGNEQFF
size: .; D: .; J: TRBJ1-5; V: TRBV28; DNA: TGTGCCAGCAGTTCTTTGGGGGGCGGCCAGCCCCAGCATTTT; CDR3: CASSSLGGGQPQHF
size: .; D: .; J: TRBJ2-7; V: TRBV29-1; DNA: TGCAGCGTGGCAGATTGGGGAGGCAAGACCTACGAGCAGTACTTC; CDR3: CSVADWGGKTYEQYF
size: .; D: TRBD1; J: TRBJ1-2; V: TRBV28; DNA: TGTGCCAGCAGCACGGGACAGTTCGGATACGGCTACACCTTC; CDR3: CASSTGQFGYGYTF
size: .; D: TRBD2; J: TRBJ2-2; V: TRBV28; DNA: TGTGCCAGCAGCCGCCCGGGGAGGGCCGGGGAGCTGTTTTTT; CDR3: CASSRPGRAGELFF
size: .; D: TRBD2; J: TRBJ2-4; V: TRBV11-2; DNA: TGTGCCAGCAGCCCCTTGGGCGGGAGGGATCAAAACATTCAGTACTTC; CDR3: CASSPLGGRDQNIQYF
size: .; D: .; J: TRBJ2-1; V: TRBV29-1; DNA: TGCAGCGTTGAGTCGGGGGTACACTCCTACAATGAGCAGTTCTTC; CDR3: CSVESGVHSYNEQFF
size: .; D: TRBD1; J: TRBJ1-1; V: TRBV19; DNA: TGTGCCAGTAGTATTGGATCGAGGGGGCGGCACACTGAAGCTTTCTTT; CDR3: CASSIGSRGRHTEAFF
size: .; D: .; J: TRBJ1-4; V: TRBV12-3/TRBV12-4; DNA: TGTGCCAGCAGTTTGGGGGGTGGTGAAAAACTGTTTTTT; CDR3: CASSLGGGEKLFF
size: .; D: .; J: TRBJ2-7; V: TRBV30; DNA: TGTGCCTGGAGTATTGGGGTTTCCTACGAGCAGTACTTC; CDR3: CAWSIGVSYEQYF
size: .; D: .; J: TRBJ1-5; V: TRBV6-1; DNA: TGTGCCAGCAGTGAAGGTTCGGAACATCAGCCCCAGCATTTT; CDR3: CASSEGSEHQPQHF
size: once; D: TRBD2; J: TRBJ2-7; V: TRBV28; DNA: TGTGCCAGCACCGTAATCCTTGCGGGAGGGGAGCAGTACTTC; CDR3: CASTVILAGGEQYF
size: .; D: .; J: TRBJ2-4; V: TRBV28; DNA: TGTGCCAGCACCTGGGGGCGGGGAAAAGTAGCCAAAAACATTCAGTACTTC; CDR3: CASTWGRGKVAKNIQYF
size: .; D: .; J: TRBJ1-3; V: TRBV6-5; DNA: TGTGCCAGCAGTTACGGGGCCCATCTCTCTGGAAACACCATATATTTT; CDR3: CASSYGAHLSGNTIYF
size: .; D: .; J: TRBJ1-1; V: TRBV19; DNA: TGTGCCAGTAAATGGAGGCAGTCTGAAGCTTTCTTT; CDR3: CASKWRQSEAFF
size: .; D: TRBD2; J: TRBJ2-5; V: TRBV18; DNA: TGTGCCAGCTCACCTACCAGACTAGCGCCACAAGAGACCCAGTACTTC; CDR3: CASSPTRLAPQETQYF
size: .; D: .; J: TRBJ2-7; V: TRBV9; DNA: TGTGCCAGCAGCGCCGGGACGTCGACTGCCTACGAGCAGTACTTC; CDR3: CASSAGTSTAYEQYF
size: .; D: .; J: TRBJ2-3; V: TRBV27; DNA: TGTGCCAGCACGAGCACAGATACGCAGTATTTT; CDR3: CASTSTDTQYF
size: .; D: .; J: TRBJ2-7; V: TRBV10-2; DNA: TGCGCCAGCAGTGACCTAACAGACTACGAGCAGTACTTC; CDR3: CASSDLTDYEQYF
size: .; D: .; J: TRBJ2-7; V: TRBV5-1; DNA: TGCGCCAGCAGCCCACAGGGAGGCGGCCTCTACGAGCAGTACTTC; CDR3: CASSPQGGGLYEQYF
size: .; D: .; J: TRBJ2-2; V: TRBV24-1; DNA: TGTGCCACCAGTGATTTTTACAGGGCCGGGGAGCTGTTTTTT; CDR3: CATSDFYRAGELFF
size: .; D: .; J: TRBJ2-1; V: TRBV28; DNA: TGTGCCAGCAGTTTAAGCAGGGAATACGAGCAGTTCTTC; CDR3: CASSLSREYEQFF
size: few; D: .; J: TRBJ2-7; V: TRBV10-2; DNA: TGCGCCAGCTCCCGGGAGTTTCAGTACGAGCAGTACTTC; CDR3: CASSREFQYEQYF
size: .; D: .; J: TRBJ1-3; V: TRBV5-6; DNA: TGTGCCAGCAGCCCGACCCTGGGGGCTGGAAACACCATATATTTT; CDR3: CASSPTLGAGNTIYF
size: .; D: TRBD1; J: TRBJ1-4; V: TRBV5-1; DNA: TGCGCCAGCAGGGCCGGGACAGGGGACGAAAAACTGTTTTTT; CDR3: CASRAGTGDEKLFF
size: few; D: TRBD2; J: TRBJ2-5; V: TRBV5-1; DNA: TGCGCCAGCAGCTTGCCTAGCGGCTTCCAAGAGACCCAGTACTTC; CDR3: CASSLPSGFQETQYF
size: .; D: TRBD1; J: TRBJ1-1; V: TRBV5-1; DNA: TGCGCCAGCAGCCCCGGGACAGGGGTATCAAACACTGAAGCTTTCTTT; CDR3: CASSPGTGVSNTEAFF
size: .; D: .; J: TRBJ1-4; V: TRBV30; DNA: TGTGCCTGGACCGCTCGTCGGGGGGCTAATGAAAAACTGTTTTTT; CDR3: CAWTARRGANEKLFF
size: .; D: TRBD2; J: TRBJ2-1; V: TRBV4-2; DNA: TGTGCCAGCAGCCAAGAGGTTTCTAGCGGGAAGTTAAATGAGCAGTTCTTC; CDR3: CASSQEVSSGKLNEQFF
size: .; D: .; J: TRBJ1-1; V: TRBV3-1/TRBV3-2; DNA: TGTGCCAGCAGCCAGGAACTACAGGTGAACACTGAAGCTTTCTTT; CDR3: CASSQELQVNTEAFF
size: once; D: .; J: TRBJ2-5; V: TRBV29-1; DNA: TGCAGCGTCACTACAGGTCGCCCGTACTTC; CDR3: CSVTTGRPYF